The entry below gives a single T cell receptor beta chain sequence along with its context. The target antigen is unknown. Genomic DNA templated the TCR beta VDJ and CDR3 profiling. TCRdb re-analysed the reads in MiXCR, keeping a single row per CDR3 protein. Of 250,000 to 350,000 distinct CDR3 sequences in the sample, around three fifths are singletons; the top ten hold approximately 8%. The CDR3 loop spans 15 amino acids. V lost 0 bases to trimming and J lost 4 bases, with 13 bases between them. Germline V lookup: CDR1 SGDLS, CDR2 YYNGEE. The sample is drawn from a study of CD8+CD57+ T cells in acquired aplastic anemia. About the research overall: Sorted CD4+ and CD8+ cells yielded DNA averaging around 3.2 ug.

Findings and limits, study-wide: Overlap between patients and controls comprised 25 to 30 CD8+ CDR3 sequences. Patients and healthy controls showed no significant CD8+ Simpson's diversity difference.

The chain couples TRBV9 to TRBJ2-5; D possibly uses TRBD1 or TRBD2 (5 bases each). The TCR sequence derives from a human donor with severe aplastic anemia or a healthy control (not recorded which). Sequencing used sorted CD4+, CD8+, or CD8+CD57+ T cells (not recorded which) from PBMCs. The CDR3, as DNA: TGTGCCAGCAGCGTAGCTGGGGTTGGGGGAGAGACCCAGTACTTC. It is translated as CASSVAGVGGETQYF.